This TCR beta chain is drawn from a study of blood T cell repertoires in COVID-19. Study context: Acute and convalescent COVID-19 specimens originated in the United States, Italy and Spain. PBMCs, B-cell-depleted T cells, or T cells provided the cDNA or gDNA that made up the material.

How the authors handled the data: Estimates of nucleated cell counts were drawn from the amplification of reference gene primers. Libraries were prepared by immunoSEQ multiplex PCR; TCRdb keeps only in-frame clonotypes and omits some of them. V, J and clone size derive from that table, while D and trimming were established from the DNA sequence. Altogether approximately 100,000 clones are present, roughly 86% being singletons, with the ten largest covering around a quarter. This CDR3 has 13 amino acids. Germline CDR1 and CDR2: SGHAT and FQNNGV. The V gene lost 5 bases and the J gene lost 0 bases, with 7 bases spanning the gap.

This sequence joins TRBV11-2 and TRBJ1-2; the D gene is possibly TRBD1 (5 bases). Sequencing was carried out using peripheral blood. The sequence was collected from a human donor in a cohort sampled during active COVID-19. The CDR3 region is CASSPGPNYGYTF. CDR3 DNA sequence: TGTGCCAGCAGCCCAGGGCCTAACTATGGCTACACCTTC.